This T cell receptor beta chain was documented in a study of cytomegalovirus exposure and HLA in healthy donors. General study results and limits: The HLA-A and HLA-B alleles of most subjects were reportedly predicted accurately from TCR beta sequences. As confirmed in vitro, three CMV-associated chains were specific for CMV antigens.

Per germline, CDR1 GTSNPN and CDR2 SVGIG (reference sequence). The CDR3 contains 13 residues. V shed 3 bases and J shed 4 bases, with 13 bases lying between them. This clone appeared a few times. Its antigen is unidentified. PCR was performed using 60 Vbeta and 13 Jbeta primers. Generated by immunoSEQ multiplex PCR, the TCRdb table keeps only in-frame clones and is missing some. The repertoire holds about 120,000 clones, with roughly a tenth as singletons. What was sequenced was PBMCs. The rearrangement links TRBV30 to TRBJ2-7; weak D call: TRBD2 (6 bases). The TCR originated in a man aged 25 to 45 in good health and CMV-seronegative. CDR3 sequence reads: CAWRPWGRYEQYF. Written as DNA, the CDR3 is TGTGCCTGGAGACCCTGGGGGAGGTACGAGCAGTACTTC.